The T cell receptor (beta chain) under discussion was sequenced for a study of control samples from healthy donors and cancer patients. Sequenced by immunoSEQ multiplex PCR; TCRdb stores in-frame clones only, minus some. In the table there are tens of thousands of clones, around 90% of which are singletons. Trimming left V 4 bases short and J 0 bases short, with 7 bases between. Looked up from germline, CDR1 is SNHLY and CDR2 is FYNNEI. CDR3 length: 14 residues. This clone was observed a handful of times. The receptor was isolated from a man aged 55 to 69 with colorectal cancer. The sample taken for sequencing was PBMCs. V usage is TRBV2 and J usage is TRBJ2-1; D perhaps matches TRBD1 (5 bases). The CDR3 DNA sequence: TGTGCCAGCAGTGGACAGAGCTCCTACAATGAGCAGTTCTTC. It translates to CASSGQSSYNEQFF.